The TCR beta chain described here comes from a study of blood T cell repertoires in COVID-19. Study as a whole: Material from acute and convalescent COVID-19 was sourced from the United States, Italy and Spain.

This clone was observed a handful of times. Donors in Cohort 3 counted as recovered after two negative PCRs, clearance, or symptom resolution. The CDR3 loop spans 20 amino acids. V shed 1 base, J shed 0 bases, and the junction held 13 bases outside the gene matches. Germline loops: CDR1 SGHVS, CDR2 FQNEAQ. Some clones are missing from TCRdb's copy, which holds only in-frame ones; the method was immunoSEQ multiplex PCR. The sample carries about 350,000 clones, about 88% recorded once. The J gene is TRBJ1-5, the V gene TRBV7-8; 9 bases agree with TRBD1. This TCR was recovered from a woman under 40 who had recovered from COVID-19. Sequencing was performed on PBMCs or T cells enriched from blood (not recorded which). The CDR3 here is CASSLGSGTGLRYSNQPQHF. The CDR3, as DNA: TGTGCCAGCAGCTTAGGATCCGGGACAGGGTTAAGATATAGCAATCAGCCCCAGCATTTT.